This is a list of T cell receptor beta chains from one sample in a study of T cell responses to AZD1222 COVID-19 vaccine. TCRdb keeps only in-frame clones here, not all; method: immunoSEQ multiplex PCR. The table includes some 180,000 clones, approximately 89% detected once. Sequencing was performed on peripheral blood, taken 28 days after the second AZD1222 dose. Every receptor here comes from an adult who received the AZD1222 COVID-19 vaccine. Each CDR3 is given with its conserved first and last residue. A D gene is named only where the DNA matches it firmly.

TRBV7-9	TRBJ2-1	TRBD2	TGTGCCAGCAGCTTACCTGGACTAGCGGGGCTCAATGAGCAGTTCTTC	CASSLPGLAGLNEQFF
TRBV5-8	TRBJ2-1	NA	TGTGCCAGCAGGGGATACGGAGAATACAATGAGCAGTTCTTC	CASRGYGEYNEQFF
TRBV12-3/TRBV12-4	TRBJ1-1	NA	TGTGCCAGCAGTCCTCTGAGTCGCACTGAAGCTTTCTTT	CASSPLSRTEAFF
TRBV18	TRBJ2-3	NA	TGTGCCAGCCGAGTTCGGTCAGGGACGCAGTATTTT	CASRVRSGTQYF
TRBV18	TRBJ1-2	TRBD1	TGTGCCAGCTCACCACCACAGGGGAGAAATGGCTACACCTTC	CASSPPQGRNGYTF
TRBV30	TRBJ1-2	TRBD1	TGTGCCTGGAGTCCACGGACAGGGGGCAAAAATGGCTATGGCTACACCTTC	CAWSPRTGGKNGYGYTF
TRBV5-4	TRBJ2-5	NA	TGTGCCAGCAGCTTGCAGGTTTACCAAGAGACCCAGTACTTC	CASSLQVYQETQYF
TRBV7-2	TRBJ1-3	TRBD1	TGTGCCAGCAGCCGGGACAGGGCTTCTGGAAACACCATATATTTT	CASSRDRASGNTIYF
TRBV9	TRBJ2-1	NA	TGTGCCAGCAGCCCGGACAGTCTCGGCTTTAGGAATGAGCAGTTCTTC	CASSPDSLGFRNEQFF
TRBV5-5	TRBJ2-1	TRBD2	TGTGCCAGCAGCTTGGTCTGGGGACTAGCGGGAGATGAGCAGTTCTTC	CASSLVWGLAGDEQFF
TRBV18	TRBJ2-3	TRBD2	TGTGCCAGCTCACCCCGTTCGGCGGGAGGATCCACAGATACGCAGTATTTT	CASSPRSAGGSTDTQYF
TRBV7-9	TRBJ2-1	NA	TGTGCCAGCAGCTTACGACCACTGGGACTCCTCAATGAGCAGTTCTTC	CASSLRPLGLLNEQFF
TRBV5-6	TRBJ1-5	TRBD1	TGTGCCAGCAGCTTGAGGACAGGGAACGGCAATCAGCCCCAGCATTTT	CASSLRTGNGNQPQHF
TRBV19	TRBJ1-5	NA	TGTGCCAGTAGTATAGGTCGTGGGACCGGCAATCAGCCCCAGCATTTT	CASSIGRGTGNQPQHF
TRBV3-1/TRBV3-2	TRBJ1-1	TRBD1	TGTGCCAGCAGCCAGAGAGACAGGGGGCGAAGTGAAGCTTTCTTT	CASSQRDRGRSEAFF
TRBV14	TRBJ1-2	TRBD1	TGTGCCAGCAGCCAGGTGGGACAGCTGCTGGTCGACTTC	CASSQVGQLLVDF
TRBV19	TRBJ1-2	TRBD1	TGTGCCAGTAGTAGCCAGGGACAGGGAAAGGGCTACACCTTC	CASSSQGQGKGYTF
TRBV19	TRBJ1-1	NA	TGTGCCAGTAGTCCCGGACCGGTGAACACTGAAGCTTTCTTT	CASSPGPVNTEAFF
TRBV4-1	TRBJ1-5	TRBD1	TGCGCCAGCAGCTTGGACAGGGGGGGCAATCAGCCCCAGCATTTT	CASSLDRGGNQPQHF
TRBV29-1	TRBJ1-1	NA	TGCAGCGTTGCAGGGAGTCCCACTGAAGCTTTCTTT	CSVAGSPTEAFF
TRBV4-1	TRBJ1-5	NA	TGCGCCAGCAGCCAAGATCGGGGGCACAATAGCAATCAGCCCCAGCATTTT	CASSQDRGHNSNQPQHF
TRBV5-5	TRBJ2-5	TRBD2	TGTGCCAGCAGCTCCATAGCGGGGCGAGCCCAAGAGACCCAGTACTTC	CASSSIAGRAQETQYF
TRBV7-2	TRBJ2-7	NA	TGTGCCAGCAGCTTAGATAAACTAGCGCAGGGGTCCTACGAGCAGTACTTC	CASSLDKLAQGSYEQYF
TRBV18	TRBJ1-2	NA	TGTGCCAGCTCACCCAGCACCACAGGCCATCCCTATGGCTACACCTTC	CASSPSTTGHPYGYTF